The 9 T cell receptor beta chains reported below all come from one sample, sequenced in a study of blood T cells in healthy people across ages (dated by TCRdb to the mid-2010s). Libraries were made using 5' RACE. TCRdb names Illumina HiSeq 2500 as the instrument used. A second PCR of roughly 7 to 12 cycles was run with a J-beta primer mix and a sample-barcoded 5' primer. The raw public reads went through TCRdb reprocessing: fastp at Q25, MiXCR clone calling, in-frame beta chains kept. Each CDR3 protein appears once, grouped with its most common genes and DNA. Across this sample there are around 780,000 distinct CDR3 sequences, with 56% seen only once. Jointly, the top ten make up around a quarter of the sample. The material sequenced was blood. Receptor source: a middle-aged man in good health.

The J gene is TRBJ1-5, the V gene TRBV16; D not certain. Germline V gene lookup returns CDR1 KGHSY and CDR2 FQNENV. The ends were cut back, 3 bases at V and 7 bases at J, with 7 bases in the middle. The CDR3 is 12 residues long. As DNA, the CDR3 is TGTGCCAGCAGCCACTCCACACAGCCCCAGCATTTT. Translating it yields CASSHSTQPQHF.

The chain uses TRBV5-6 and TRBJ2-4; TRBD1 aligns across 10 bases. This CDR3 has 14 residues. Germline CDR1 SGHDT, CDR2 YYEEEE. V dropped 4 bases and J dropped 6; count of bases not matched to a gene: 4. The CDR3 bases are TGTGCCAGCAGCCCGGACAGGGGGGGAAACATTCAGTACTTC. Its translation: CASSPDRGGNIQYF. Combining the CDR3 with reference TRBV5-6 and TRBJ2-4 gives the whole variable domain DAGVTQSPTHLIKTRGQQVTLRCSPKSGHDTVSWYQQALGQGPQFIFQYYEEEERQRGNFPDRFSGHQFPNYSSELNVNALLLGDSALYLCASSPDRGGNIQYFGAGTRLSVL.

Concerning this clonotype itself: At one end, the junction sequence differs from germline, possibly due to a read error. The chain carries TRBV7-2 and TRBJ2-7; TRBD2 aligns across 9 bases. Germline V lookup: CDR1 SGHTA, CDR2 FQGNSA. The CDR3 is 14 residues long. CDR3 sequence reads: CASSEPGLAHEQYF. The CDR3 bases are TGTGCTAGCAGCGAGCCGGGACTAGCCCACGAGCAGTACTTC.

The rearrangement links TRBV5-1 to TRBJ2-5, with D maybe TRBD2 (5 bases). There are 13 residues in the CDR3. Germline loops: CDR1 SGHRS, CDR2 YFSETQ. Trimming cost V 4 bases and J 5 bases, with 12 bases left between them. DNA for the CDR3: TGCGCCAGCAGCGGAAGCGGTAGGGAGACCCAGTACTTC. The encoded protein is CASSGSGRETQYF.

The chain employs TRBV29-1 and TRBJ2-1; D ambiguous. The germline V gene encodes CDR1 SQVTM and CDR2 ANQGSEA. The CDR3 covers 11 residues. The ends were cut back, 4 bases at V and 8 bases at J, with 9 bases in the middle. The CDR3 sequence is CSVGRVDEQFF. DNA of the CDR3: TGCAGCGTTGGTAGGGTGGATGAGCAGTTCTTC.

For the CDR3, the DNA is TGTGCCACCAGTGAGTCAGGGGATGGCTACACCTTC. This codes for CATSESGDGYTF. The rearrangement joins TRBV24-1 to TRBJ1-2, with D possibly TRBD1 on 6 matching bases. In germline, CDR1 is KGHDR, CDR2 SFDVKD. V was shortened by 4 bases and J by 6 bases, with 8 bases between the two germline ends. The CDR3 has 12 residues.

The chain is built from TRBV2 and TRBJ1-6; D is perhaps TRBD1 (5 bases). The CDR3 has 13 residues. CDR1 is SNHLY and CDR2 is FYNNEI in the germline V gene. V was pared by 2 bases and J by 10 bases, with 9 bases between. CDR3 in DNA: TGTGCCAGCAGTGAAACGGAGGGGTCACCCCTCCACTTT. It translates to CASSETEGSPLHF.

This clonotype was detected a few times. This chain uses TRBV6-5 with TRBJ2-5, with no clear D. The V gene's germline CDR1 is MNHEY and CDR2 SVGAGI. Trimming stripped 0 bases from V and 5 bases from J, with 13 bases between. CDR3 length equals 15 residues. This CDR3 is CASSYSTGPGETQYF. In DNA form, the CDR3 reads TGTGCCAGCAGTTACTCTACCGGGCCTGGGGAGACCCAGTACTTC.

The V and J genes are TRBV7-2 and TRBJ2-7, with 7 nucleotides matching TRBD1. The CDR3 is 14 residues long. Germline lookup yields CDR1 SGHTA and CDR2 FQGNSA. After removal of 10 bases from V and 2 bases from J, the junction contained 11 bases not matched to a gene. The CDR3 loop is CAIPNGDSPYEQYF. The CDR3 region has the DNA TGTGCCATACCGAACGGGGACAGTCCCTACGAGCAGTACTTC.